This T cell receptor (beta chain) was captured by sequencing in a study of graft-versus-host responses after intestinal transplantation. Study overall: Each recipient received a multivisceral, liver-intestinal, or isolated intestinal graft. Anti-thymocyte globulin induction was given to all recipients, followed by tacrolimus and steroids for 3 to 4 years.

This CDR3 comprises 13 residues. V was trimmed by 10 bases and J by 3 bases, leaving 15 bases between them. From germline, CDR1 is ENHRY and CDR2 SYGVKD. A few counts support this clone. Libraries were prepared by immunoSEQ multiplex PCR; TCRdb keeps only in-frame clonotypes and omits some of them. The data contain about 54,000 clones, roughly nine tenths of them singletons. The sequence was obtained from a human patient who received an intestinal transplant, so some T cells may come from the graft donor. The chain joins TRBV10-3 to TRBJ1-1, with D possibly being TRBD1 (6 bases). The sequences come from PBMCs, collected 650 to 670 days after intestinal transplant. CDR3 coding DNA: TGTGCCACCGTGGATGGGACATACACTGAAGCTTTCTTT. This sequence encodes CATVDGTYTEAFF.